A single sample is the source of the 5 T cell receptor beta chains below, sequenced in a study of tumor and adjacent non-tumor tissue in lung cancer (dated by TCRdb to 2017 to 2018). Bulk unsorted tissue served as the source for RNA extraction, and RNA quality was assessed using a NanoDrop ND-1000 and an Agilent 2100. The library was prepared using multiplex PCR. The data were produced on an Illumina HiSeq 2500. TCRbeta libraries were constructed through three rounds of nested PCR with primers (Table S4) according to protocols adapted from ARM-PCR. The public reads were reanalyzed by TCRdb: fastp trimming at Q25, MiXCR alignment, in-frame beta chains only. When rows share a CDR3 protein, they turn into one entry using the most common DNA and genes. Here the sample has about 79,000 distinct CDR3 sequences; 72% occur a single time. Together, the top ten hold roughly 10% of the sample. The sequenced sample was lung tumor tissue. All receptors derive from a woman in her forties with non-small cell lung cancer.

Remarks on this clonotype: The junction departs from the called germline gene at one end, perhaps through a read error. The chain is built from TRBV7-9 and TRBJ2-1; TRBD2 might be the D (6 bases). The germline CDR1 and CDR2 sequences are SEHNR and FQNEAQ (reference sequence). The CDR3 has 15 amino acids. CDR3 sequence (DNA): TGTGTCAGCAGCCGTACTAGCTGGGGAATTGATGAGCAGTTCTTC. Protein product: CVSSRTSWGIDEQFF.

Concerning this clonotype: A read error may be the cause here, since a much bigger clone is one base away. The rearrangement joins TRBV28 to TRBJ1-2; 8 nucleotides align to TRBD1. The CDR3 sequence is 14 residues long. Germline assignment: CDR1 MDHEN and CDR2 SYDVKM. The CDR3 loop reads CTSSPTGTGYGYTF. The CDR3 nucleotides read TGTACCAGCAGCCCCACCGGGACAGGCTATGGCTACACCTTC.

As concerns this clonotype: Possible read error: a much larger clone is one base away. The rearrangement links TRBV20-1 to TRBJ2-1; 7 bases are shared with TRBD2. CDR1 is DFQATT and CDR2 is SNEGSKA in the germline V gene (reference sequence). The CDR3 covers 12 residues. CDR3 nucleotide sequence: TGCAGTGCTATACCGACTAGCAATGAGCACTTCTTC. This gives the protein CSAIPTSNEHFF.

A note on this clonotype: One junction end disagrees with the germline gene, perhaps due to a read error. The chain employs TRBV14 and TRBJ2-7, with D possibly being TRBD1 (6 bases). This CDR3 region has 11 residues. From germline, CDR1 is SGHDN and CDR2 FVKESK. CDR3 sequence: CGSTQGGEQYF. The CDR3 DNA is TGTGGCAGCACCCAAGGGGGCGAGCAGTACTTC.

A remark on this clonotype: One junction end disagrees with the germline gene, perhaps due to a read error. The rearrangement uses TRBV10-3 and TRBJ1-5; D is unclear. The germline gives CDR1 ENHRY, CDR2 SYGVKD. This CDR3 has 15 residues. CDR3 nucleotide sequence: TGTGCCATCAGTGAGTCGATGACGAGCAATCAGTCCCAGCATTTT. It yields the protein CAISESMTSNQSQHF.